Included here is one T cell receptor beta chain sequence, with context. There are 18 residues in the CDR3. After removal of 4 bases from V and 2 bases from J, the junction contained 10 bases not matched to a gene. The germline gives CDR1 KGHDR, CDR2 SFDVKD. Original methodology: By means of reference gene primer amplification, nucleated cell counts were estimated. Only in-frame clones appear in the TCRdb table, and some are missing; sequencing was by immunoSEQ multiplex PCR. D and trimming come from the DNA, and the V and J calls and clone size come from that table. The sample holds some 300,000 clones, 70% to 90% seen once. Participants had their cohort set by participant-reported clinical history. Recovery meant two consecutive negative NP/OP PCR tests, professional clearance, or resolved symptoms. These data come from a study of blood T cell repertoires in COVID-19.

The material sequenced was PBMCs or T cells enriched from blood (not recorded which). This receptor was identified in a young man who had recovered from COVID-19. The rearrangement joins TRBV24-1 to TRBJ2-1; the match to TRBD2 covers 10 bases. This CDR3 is CATSDQTSGAYPYNEQFF. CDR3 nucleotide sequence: TGTGCCACCAGTGACCAAACTAGCGGGGCCTACCCCTACAATGAGCAGTTCTTC.